This T cell receptor beta chain was obtained from a study of cytomegalovirus exposure and HLA in healthy donors. The CDR3 is 15 residues long. CDR1 SGHRS and CDR2 YFSETQ come from the germline V gene. The V and J ends lost 0 bases and 1 base, in that order; junction bases with no gene match: 4. This clone was found once. Other DNA variants within this sample encode the same CDR3. The table came from immunoSEQ multiplex PCR; TCRdb's copy has only in-frame clones and leaves some out. The sample yields hundreds of thousands of clones, just over 85% seen once. Sequenced sample: PBMCs. This clonotype was sampled from a woman younger than 35 in good health and CMV-seronegative. V is TRBV5-1 and J is TRBJ2-7, with TRBD1 identical over 7 bases. In nucleotides, the CDR3 is TGCGCCAGCAGCTTGGGGGCAGGGGGTTCCTACGAGCAGTACTTC. Encoded protein: CASSLGAGGSYEQYF.